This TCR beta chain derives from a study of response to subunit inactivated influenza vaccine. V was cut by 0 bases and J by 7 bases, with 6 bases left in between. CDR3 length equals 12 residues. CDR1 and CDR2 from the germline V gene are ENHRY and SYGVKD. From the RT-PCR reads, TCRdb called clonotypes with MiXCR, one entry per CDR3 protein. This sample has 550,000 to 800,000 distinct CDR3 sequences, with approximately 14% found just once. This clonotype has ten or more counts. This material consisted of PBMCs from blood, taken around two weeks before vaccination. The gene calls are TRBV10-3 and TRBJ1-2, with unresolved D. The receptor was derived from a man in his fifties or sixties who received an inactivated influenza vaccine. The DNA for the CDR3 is TGTGCCATCAGTGAGTCTGCAGTTGGCTACACCTTC. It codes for CAISESAVGYTF.